Listed here is a single TCR beta chain. What it binds is unknown. The source of the sample is a study of T cell responses to AZD1222 COVID-19 vaccine. Clones were read by immunoSEQ multiplex PCR, and TCRdb kept only the in-frame ones, dropping some. The repertoire consists of about 20,000 clones, with roughly 84% occurring once and the leading ten covering 16%. The study, taken as a whole, reports: White British people made up most donors, females outnumbered males, and clonal diversity was possibly underestimated. Researchers report vaccine-associated CD4 TCRs spanning spike, with dominance at 160-218 and 743-854. Following two doses of AZD1222, Spike-specific TCR breadth and depth rose.

This CDR3 contains 13 residues. The V gene's germline CDR1 is WNHNN and CDR2 SYGVQD (reference sequence). V lost 3 bases and J 1 base, leaving 7 bases between the germline ends. The rearrangement links TRBV10-1 to TRBJ2-7; either TRBD1 or TRBD2 may fit D (5 bases each). The TCR originated in an adult who received the AZD1222 COVID-19 vaccine. The sequencing here drew on peripheral blood, taken 28 days after the second AZD1222 dose. CDR3 coding DNA: TGCGCCAGCAGTGATGGGGGATCCTACGAGCAGTACTTC. As protein: CASSDGGSYEQYF.